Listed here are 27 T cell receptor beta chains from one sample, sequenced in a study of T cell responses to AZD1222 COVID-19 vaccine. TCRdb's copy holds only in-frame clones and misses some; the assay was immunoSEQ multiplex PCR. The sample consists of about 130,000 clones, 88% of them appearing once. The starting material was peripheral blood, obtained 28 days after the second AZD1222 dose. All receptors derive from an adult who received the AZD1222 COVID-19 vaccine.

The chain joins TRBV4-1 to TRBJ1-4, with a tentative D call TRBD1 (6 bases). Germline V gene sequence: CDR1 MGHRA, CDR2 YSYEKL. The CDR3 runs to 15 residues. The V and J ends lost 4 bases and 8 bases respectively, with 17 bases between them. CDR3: CASSPGQFQGEKLFF. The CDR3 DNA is TGCGCCAGCAGCCCTGGACAGTTCCAGGGGGAAAAACTGTTTTTT.

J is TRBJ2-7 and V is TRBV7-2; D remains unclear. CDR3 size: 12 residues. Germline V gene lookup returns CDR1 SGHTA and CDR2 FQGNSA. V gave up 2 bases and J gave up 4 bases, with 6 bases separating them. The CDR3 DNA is TGTGCCAGCAGCTTACACGGGTACGAGCAGTACTTC. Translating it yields CASSLHGYEQYF.

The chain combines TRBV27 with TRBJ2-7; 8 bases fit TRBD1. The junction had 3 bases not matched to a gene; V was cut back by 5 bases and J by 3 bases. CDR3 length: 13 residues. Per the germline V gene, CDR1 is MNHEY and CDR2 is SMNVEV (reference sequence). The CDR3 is CASSDRGNYEQYF. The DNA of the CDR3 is TGTGCCAGCAGTGACAGGGGTAACTACGAGCAGTACTTC.

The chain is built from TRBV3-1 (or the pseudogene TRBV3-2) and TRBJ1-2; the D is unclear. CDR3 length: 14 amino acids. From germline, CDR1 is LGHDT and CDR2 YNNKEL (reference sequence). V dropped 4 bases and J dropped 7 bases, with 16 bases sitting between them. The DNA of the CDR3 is TGTGCCAGCAGCCCTCTGGCGCTTGAGAGTGGCTACACCTTC. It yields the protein CASSPLALESGYTF.

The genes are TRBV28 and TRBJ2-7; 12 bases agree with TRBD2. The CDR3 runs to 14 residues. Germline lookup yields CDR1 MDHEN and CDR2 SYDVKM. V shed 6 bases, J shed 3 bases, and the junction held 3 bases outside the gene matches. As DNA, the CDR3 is TGTGCCAGCAGCCGGACTAGCGGGGTCTACGAGCAGTACTTC. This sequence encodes CASSRTSGVYEQYF.

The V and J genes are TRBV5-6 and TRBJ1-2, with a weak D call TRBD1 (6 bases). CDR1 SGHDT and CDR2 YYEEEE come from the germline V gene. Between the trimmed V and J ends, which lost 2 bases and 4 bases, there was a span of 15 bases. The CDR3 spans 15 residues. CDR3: CASSFWQEGGYGYTF. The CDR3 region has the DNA TGTGCCAGCAGCTTCTGGCAGGAAGGGGGCTATGGCTACACCTTC.

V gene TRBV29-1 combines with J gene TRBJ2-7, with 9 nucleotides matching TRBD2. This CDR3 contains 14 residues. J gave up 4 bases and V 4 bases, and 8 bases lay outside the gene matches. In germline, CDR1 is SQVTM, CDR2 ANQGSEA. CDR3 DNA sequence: TGCAGCGTTGTCGGTAGCGGGAGACCTTACGAGCAGTACTTC. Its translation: CSVVGSGRPYEQYF.

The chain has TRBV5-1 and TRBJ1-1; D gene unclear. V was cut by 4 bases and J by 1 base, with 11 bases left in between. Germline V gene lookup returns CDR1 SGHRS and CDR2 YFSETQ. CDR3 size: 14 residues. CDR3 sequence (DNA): TGCGCCAGCAGCCAACAGCCCTCGAACACTGAAGCTTTCTTT. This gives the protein CASSQQPSNTEAFF.

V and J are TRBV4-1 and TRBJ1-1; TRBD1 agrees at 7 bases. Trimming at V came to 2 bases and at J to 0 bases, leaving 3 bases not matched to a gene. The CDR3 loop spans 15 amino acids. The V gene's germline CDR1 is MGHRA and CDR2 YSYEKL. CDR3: CASSQKGQLNTEAFF. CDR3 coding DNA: TGCGCCAGCAGCCAAAAGGGACAGCTGAACACTGAAGCTTTCTTT.

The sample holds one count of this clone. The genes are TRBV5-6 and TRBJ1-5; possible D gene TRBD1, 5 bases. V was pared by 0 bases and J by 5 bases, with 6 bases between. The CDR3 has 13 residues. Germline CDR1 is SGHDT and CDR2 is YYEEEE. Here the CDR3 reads CASSLGGDQPQHF. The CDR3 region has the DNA TGTGCCAGCAGCTTGGGGGGGGATCAGCCCCAGCATTTT. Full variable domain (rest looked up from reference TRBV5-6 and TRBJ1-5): DAGVTQSPTHLIKTRGQQVTLRCSPKSGHDTVSWYQQALGQGPQFIFQYYEEEERQRGNFPDRFSGHQFPNYSSELNVNALLLGDSALYLCASSLGGDQPQHFGDGTRLSIL.

CDR3: CASSIITGNTIYF. The CDR3 region has the DNA TGTGCCAGCAGCATAATCACTGGAAACACCATATATTTT. The gene calls are TRBV7-2 and TRBJ1-3; D is undetermined. Germline V gene sequence: CDR1 SGHTA, CDR2 FQGNSA. V was trimmed by 5 bases and J by 2 bases, leaving 7 bases between them. The CDR3 length is 13 residues.

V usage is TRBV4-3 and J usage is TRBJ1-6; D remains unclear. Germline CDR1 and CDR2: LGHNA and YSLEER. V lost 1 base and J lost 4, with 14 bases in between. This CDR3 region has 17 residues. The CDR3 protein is CASSQGPTNLYNSPLHF. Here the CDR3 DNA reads TGCGCCAGCAGCCAAGGCCCTACGAACTTATATAATTCACCCCTCCACTTT.

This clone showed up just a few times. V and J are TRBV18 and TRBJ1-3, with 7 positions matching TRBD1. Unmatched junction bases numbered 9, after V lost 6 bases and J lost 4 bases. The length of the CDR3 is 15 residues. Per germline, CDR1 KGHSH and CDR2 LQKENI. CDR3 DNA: TGTGCCAGCTCGCCAGACAGGGCCGACGGAAACACCATATATTTT. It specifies CASSPDRADGNTIYF.

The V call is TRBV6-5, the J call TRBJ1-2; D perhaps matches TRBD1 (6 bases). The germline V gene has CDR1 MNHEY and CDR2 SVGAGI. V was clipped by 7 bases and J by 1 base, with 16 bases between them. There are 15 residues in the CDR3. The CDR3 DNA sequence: TGTGCCAGCAACTCACAGGGAATGATTAACTATGGCTACACCTTC. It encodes CASNSQGMINYGYTF.

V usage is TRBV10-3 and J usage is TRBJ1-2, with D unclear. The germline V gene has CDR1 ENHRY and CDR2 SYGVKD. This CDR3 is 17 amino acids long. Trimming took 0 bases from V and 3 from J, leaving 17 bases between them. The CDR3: CAISESINGLRDYGYTF. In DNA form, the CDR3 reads TGTGCCATCAGTGAGTCGATCAACGGCCTAAGGGACTATGGCTACACCTTC.

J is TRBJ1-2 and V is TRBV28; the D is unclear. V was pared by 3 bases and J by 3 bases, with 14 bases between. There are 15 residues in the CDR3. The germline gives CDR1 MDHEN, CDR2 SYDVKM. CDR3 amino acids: CASSFHPGQDYGYTF. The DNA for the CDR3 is TGTGCCAGCAGTTTCCATCCCGGTCAGGACTATGGCTACACCTTC.

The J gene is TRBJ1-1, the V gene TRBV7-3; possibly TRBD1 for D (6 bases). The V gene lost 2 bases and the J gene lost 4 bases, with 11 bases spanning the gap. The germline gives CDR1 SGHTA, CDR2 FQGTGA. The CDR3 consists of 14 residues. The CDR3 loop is CASSLPTGPTEAFF. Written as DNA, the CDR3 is TGTGCCAGCAGCTTACCTACAGGGCCCACTGAAGCTTTCTTT.

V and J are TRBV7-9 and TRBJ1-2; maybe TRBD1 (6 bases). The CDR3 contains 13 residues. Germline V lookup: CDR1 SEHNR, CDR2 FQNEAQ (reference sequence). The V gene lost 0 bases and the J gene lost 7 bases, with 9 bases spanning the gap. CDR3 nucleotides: TGTGCCAGCAGCTTAGCGGGGGGCGGTGGCTACACCTTC. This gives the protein CASSLAGGGGYTF.

The DNA for the CDR3 is TGTGCCACCAGCAGTGTTACAGGGCGAAATCAGCCCCAGCATTTT. The encoded protein is CATSSVTGRNQPQHF. The V and J genes are TRBV15 and TRBJ1-5; TRBD1 is a possible D gene (6 bases). Deletions cut 3 bases from V and 4 bases from J, with 13 bases between. Germline CDR1 LNHNV, CDR2 YYDKDF (reference sequence). This CDR3 comprises 15 residues.

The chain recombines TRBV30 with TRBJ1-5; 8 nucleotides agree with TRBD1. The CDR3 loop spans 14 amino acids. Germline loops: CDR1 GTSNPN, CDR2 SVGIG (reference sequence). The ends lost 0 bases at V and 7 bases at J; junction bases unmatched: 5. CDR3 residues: CAWSVQGGWQPQHF. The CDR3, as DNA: TGTGCCTGGAGTGTACAGGGGGGATGGCAGCCCCAGCATTTT.

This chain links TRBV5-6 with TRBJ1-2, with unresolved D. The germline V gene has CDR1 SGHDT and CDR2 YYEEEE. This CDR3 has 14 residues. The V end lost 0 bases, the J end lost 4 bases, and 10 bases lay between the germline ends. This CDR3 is CASSLGTGTYGYTF. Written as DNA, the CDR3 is TGTGCCAGCAGCTTGGGCACGGGAACCTATGGCTACACCTTC.

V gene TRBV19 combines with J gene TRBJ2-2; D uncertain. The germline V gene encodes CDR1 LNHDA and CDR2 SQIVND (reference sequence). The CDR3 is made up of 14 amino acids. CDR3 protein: CAARSDLNTGELFF. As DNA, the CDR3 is TGTGCAGCACGGAGTGACCTCAACACCGGGGAGCTGTTTTTT.

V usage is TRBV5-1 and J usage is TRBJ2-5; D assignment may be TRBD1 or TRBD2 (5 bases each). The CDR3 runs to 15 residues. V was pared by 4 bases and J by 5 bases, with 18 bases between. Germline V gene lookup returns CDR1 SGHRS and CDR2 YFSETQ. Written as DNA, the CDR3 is TGCGCCAGCAGCGACGGGACCTCCGACGGGGAGACCCAGTACTTC. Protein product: CASSDGTSDGETQYF.

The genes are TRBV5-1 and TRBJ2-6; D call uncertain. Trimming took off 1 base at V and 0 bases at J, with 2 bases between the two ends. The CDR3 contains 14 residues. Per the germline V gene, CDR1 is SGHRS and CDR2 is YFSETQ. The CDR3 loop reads CASSLLSGANVLTF. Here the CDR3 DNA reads TGCGCCAGCAGCTTGCTCTCTGGGGCCAACGTCCTGACTTTC.

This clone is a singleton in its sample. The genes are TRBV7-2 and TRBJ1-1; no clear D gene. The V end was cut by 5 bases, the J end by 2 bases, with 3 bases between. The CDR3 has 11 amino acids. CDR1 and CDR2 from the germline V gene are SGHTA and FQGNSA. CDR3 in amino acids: CASSINTEAFF. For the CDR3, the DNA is TGTGCCAGCAGCATTAACACTGAAGCTTTCTTT. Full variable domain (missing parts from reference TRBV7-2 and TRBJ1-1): GAGVSQSPSNKVTEKGKDVELRCDPISGHTALYWYRQSLGQGLEFLIYFQGNSAPDKSGLPSDRFSAERTGGSVSTLTIQRTQQEDSAVYLCASSINTEAFFGQGTRLTVV.

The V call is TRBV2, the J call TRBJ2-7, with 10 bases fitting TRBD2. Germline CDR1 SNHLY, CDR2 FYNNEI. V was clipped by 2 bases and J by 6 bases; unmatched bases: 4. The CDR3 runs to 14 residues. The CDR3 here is CASSEPSGSSEQYF. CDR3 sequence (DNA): TGTGCCAGCAGTGAACCTAGCGGGAGTTCCGAGCAGTACTTC. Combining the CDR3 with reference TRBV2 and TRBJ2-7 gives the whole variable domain EPEVTQTPSHQVTQMGQEVILRCVPISNHLYFYWYRQILGQKVEFLVSFYNNEISEKSEIFDDQFSVERPDGSNFTLKIRSTKLEDSAMYFCASSEPSGSSEQYFGPGTRLTVT.

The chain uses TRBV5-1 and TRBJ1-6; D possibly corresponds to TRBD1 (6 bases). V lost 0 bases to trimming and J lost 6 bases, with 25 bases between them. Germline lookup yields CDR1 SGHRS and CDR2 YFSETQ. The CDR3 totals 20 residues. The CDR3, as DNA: TGCGCCAGCAGCTTGGGCCGACATTCTTCAGGGGAAGTGGGTAATTCACCCCTCCACTTT. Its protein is CASSLGRHSSGEVGNSPLHF.